These 25 T cell receptor beta chains share one sample of origin, sequenced in a study of CD8+ T cells in alopecia areata. Treatment specified: oral pan-JAK inhibitor, 5-10 mg twice daily. RNA extraction and reverse transcription yielded cDNA as sequencing template. TCRdb's copy holds only in-frame clones and misses some; the assay was immunoSEQ multiplex PCR. The sample includes around 200,000 clones, about 60% seen only once; the top ten take around 12%. The input for sequencing was CD8+ T cells sorted from blood, taken at week 24, from a patient treated with tofacitinib. These receptors originate from a human donor with alopecia areata.

The rearrangement joins TRBV19 to TRBJ2-7; 9 bases line up with TRBD1. Germline V gene data show CDR1 as LNHDA and CDR2 as SQIVND (reference sequence). V lost 5 bases and J lost 3; bases outside the gene matches: 8. This CDR3 is built from 15 residues. In DNA form, the CDR3 reads TGTGCCAGTAGTGCCGGGACAGGGCCCGGCTACGAGCAGTACTTC. The encoded protein is CASSAGTGPGYEQYF. Full variable domain (outside the CDR3, taken from reference TRBV19 and TRBJ2-7): DGGITQSPKYLFRKEGQNVTLSCEQNLNHDAMYWYRQDPGQGLRLIYYSQIVNDFQKGDIAEGYSVSREKKESFPLTVTSAQKNPTAFYLCASSAGTGPGYEQYFGPGTRLTVT.

The chain's CDR3 is CASSFGSSYNEQFF. The CDR3 nucleotides are TGTGCCAGCAGTTTTGGGAGCTCCTACAATGAGCAGTTCTTC. This sequence joins TRBV27 and TRBJ2-1; D is possibly TRBD2 (5 bases). The CDR3 totals 14 residues. Trimming cost V 3 bases and J 0 bases, with 6 bases left between them. Germline V CDR1 and CDR2: MNHEY, SMNVEV (reference sequence).

This rearrangement joins TRBV30 to TRBJ1-1; TRBD1 might be the D (6 bases). The CDR3 is 13 amino acids. Germline values: CDR1 GTSNPN, CDR2 SVGIG (reference sequence). Trimming removed 3 bases at V and 4 bases at J, with 12 bases between. In DNA form, the CDR3 reads TGTGCCTGGAGAGTGGGGGGCATCACTGAAGCTTTCTTT. Translation gives CAWRVGGITEAFF.

This chain joins TRBV30 and TRBJ1-1; D gene unclear. This CDR3 spans 11 amino acids. The germline CDR1 and CDR2 sequences are GTSNPN and SVGIG (reference sequence). The V end was cut by 4 bases, the J end by 5 bases, with 8 bases between. For the CDR3, the DNA is TGTGCCTGGAAGAGGGAAACTGAAGCTTTCTTT. This sequence encodes CAWKRETEAFF.

The gene calls are TRBV5-5 and TRBJ1-4; 7 nucleotides line up with TRBD1. V shed 4 bases, J shed 8 bases, and the junction held 8 bases outside the gene matches. Germline-derived CDR1 and CDR2 are SGHKS and YYEKEE (reference sequence). The CDR3 contains 14 residues. This CDR3 is CASSPTGSHEKLFF. Here the CDR3 DNA reads TGTGCCAGCAGCCCGACAGGGTCACACGAAAAACTGTTTTTT.

This clone has only one observation. The V gene is TRBV29-1, the J gene TRBJ1-2; a weak D match, TRBD1 (6 bases). Trimming left V 5 bases short and J 7 bases short, with 11 bases between. Germline-derived CDR1 and CDR2 are SQVTM and ANQGSEA. This CDR3 region has 11 residues. CDR3 loop: CSVPTGAGYTF. The CDR3, as DNA: TGCAGCGTTCCCACGGGGGCTGGCTACACCTTC.

This clone was seen only a few times. J is TRBJ2-3 and V is TRBV4-1; 7 bases line up with TRBD2. CDR1 MGHRA and CDR2 YSYEKL come from the germline V gene. The CDR3 totals 15 residues. V was pared by 1 base and J by 2 bases, with 3 bases of the junction left unmatched. The CDR3 protein is CASSQAAGTTDTQYF. CDR3 sequence (DNA): TGCGCCAGCAGCCAAGCAGCGGGGACCACAGATACGCAGTATTTT.

This clone is a singleton in its sample. The CDR3 DNA is TGTGCCAGCAGCTTCGTTGGACAGCCAATTGAGCAGTACTTC. It codes for CASSFVGQPIEQYF. V gene TRBV13 combines with J gene TRBJ2-7; the D gene is possibly TRBD1 (6 bases). Germline V lookup: CDR1 PRHDT, CDR2 FYEKMQ (reference sequence). This CDR3 has 14 amino acids. Trimming took off 3 bases at V and 7 bases at J, with 16 bases between the two ends.

This clone was found a few times. The chain has TRBV7-9 and TRBJ1-5; D uncertain. The V end lost 5 bases, the J end lost 4 bases, and 9 bases lay between the germline ends. The CDR3 sequence is 13 residues long. Germline CDR1 SEHNR, CDR2 FQNEAQ (reference sequence). As DNA, the CDR3 is TGTGCCAGCAGCCCGGACCTTAATCAGCCCCAGCATTTT. Amino acids: CASSPDLNQPQHF.

The V gene is TRBV7-6, the J gene TRBJ1-4; D perhaps matches TRBD1 (5 bases). Trimming shortened V by 1 base and J by 8 bases, and 11 bases separated the two germline ends. The germline V gene has CDR1 SGHVS and CDR2 FNYEAQ. This CDR3 is 14 amino acids long. This CDR3 is CASSLGTGDEKLFF. CDR3 DNA: TGTGCCAGCAGCTTAGGGACGGGGGACGAAAAACTGTTTTTT.

This chain connects TRBV14 to TRBJ2-4, with TRBD1 matching 7 bases. Germline lookup yields CDR1 SGHDN and CDR2 FVKESK. The CDR3 runs to 12 residues. V gave up 6 bases and J gave up 9 bases; unmatched junction bases: 5. The CDR3 loop is CASSPGGVIQYF. The CDR3, as DNA: TGTGCCAGCAGTCCAGGGGGTGTCATTCAGTACTTC.

This clone was observed a few times. The rearrangement joins TRBV7-9 to TRBJ2-3, with no clear D. CDR1 is SEHNR and CDR2 is FQNEAQ in the germline V gene (reference sequence). The CDR3 extends over 14 amino acids. The V end lost 1 base, the J end lost 4 bases, and 9 bases lay between the germline ends. The CDR3 DNA reads as TGTGCCAGCAGCTTAGTGGGTCGGGCAGATACGCAGTATTTT. Translation: CASSLVGRADTQYF.

The rearrangement links TRBV30 to TRBJ2-7; 8 nucleotides line up with TRBD2. The V gene's germline CDR1 is GTSNPN and CDR2 SVGIG (reference sequence). V was clipped by 3 bases and J by 7 bases; unmatched bases: 2. The CDR3 contains 11 residues. The CDR3 DNA sequence: TGTGCCTGGAGAGCGGGAGCGGAGCAGTACTTC. Its translation: CAWRAGAEQYF.

This chain links TRBV6-5 with TRBJ1-4; the match to TRBD1 covers 7 bases. With 6 bases clipped from V and 8 bases from J, the junction kept 12 bases outside the gene matches. Germline V gene sequence: CDR1 MNHEY, CDR2 SVGAGI. The CDR3 totals 15 residues. CDR3 residues: CASSRRTGRGEKLFF. As DNA, the CDR3 is TGTGCCAGCAGCCGGCGGACAGGAAGAGGCGAAAAACTGTTTTTT.

This chain joins TRBV7-9 and TRBJ2-2; no definite D call. CDR3 length equals 15 residues. CDR1 SEHNR and CDR2 FQNEAQ come from the germline V gene (reference sequence). The V gene lost 5 bases and the J gene lost 0 bases, with 10 bases spanning the gap. CDR3: CASSPTDTNTGELFF. CDR3 bases: TGTGCCAGCAGCCCTACAGACACGAACACCGGGGAGCTGTTTTTT.

The chain carries TRBV4-1 and TRBJ2-7; D may be TRBD1 (6 bases). The end of the DNA is better explained by TRBJ2-5, so the J call may be wrong. Per germline, CDR1 MGHRA and CDR2 YSYEKL. The CDR3 is 12 residues long. The CDR3 region is CASSPQGETQYF. Written as DNA, the CDR3 is TGCGCCAGCAGCCCCCAGGGGGAGACCCAGTACTTC.

This sequence joins TRBV5-4 and TRBJ2-7; D perhaps matches TRBD1 (5 bases). Germline-derived CDR1 and CDR2 are SGHNT and YYREEE (reference sequence). Trimming took 1 base from V and 0 from J, leaving 8 bases between them. The CDR3 runs to 14 residues. This CDR3 is CASSLSRGSYEQYF. The CDR3 bases are TGTGCCAGCAGCTTGAGTAGGGGCTCCTACGAGCAGTACTTC.

The rearrangement links TRBV7-9 to TRBJ1-1; the match to TRBD1 covers 9 bases. The ends lost 4 bases at V and 4 bases at J; junction bases unmatched: 7. Germline V lookup: CDR1 SEHNR, CDR2 FQNEAQ (reference sequence). CDR3 length equals 15 residues. Here the CDR3 reads CASSSPGQGPTEAFF. Written as DNA, the CDR3 is TGTGCCAGCAGCTCCCCGGGACAGGGACCCACTGAAGCTTTCTTT.

This sequence joins TRBV5-6 and TRBJ1-5; possible D gene TRBD1, 5 bases. Trimming took 0 bases from V and 6 from J, leaving 13 bases between them. The V gene's germline CDR1 is SGHDT and CDR2 YYEEEE. The CDR3 runs to 15 residues. The CDR3 region has the DNA TGTGCCAGCAGCTTGGACCCATCGAGGGGTCAGCCCCAGCATTTT. Amino acids: CASSLDPSRGQPQHF.

This rearrangement joins TRBV13 to TRBJ2-3; a possible D gene is TRBD2 (5 bases). V lost 6 bases to trimming and J lost 0 bases, with 10 bases between them. This CDR3 spans 14 amino acids. CDR1 and CDR2 from the germline V gene are PRHDT and FYEKMQ (reference sequence). Written as DNA, the CDR3 is TGTGCCAGCAGTCCGGGGTACAGCACAGATACGCAGTATTTT. Its translation: CASSPGYSTDTQYF.

The rearrangement uses TRBV5-6 and TRBJ1-5; D uncertain. The CDR3 covers 14 residues. Germline V gene sequence: CDR1 SGHDT, CDR2 YYEEEE. Trimming shortened V by 4 bases and J by 7 bases, and 15 bases separated the two germline ends. The CDR3 sequence is CASSTDPLMQPQHF. CDR3 sequence (DNA): TGTGCCAGCAGCACTGACCCCTTGATGCAGCCCCAGCATTTT.

V and J are TRBV30 and TRBJ2-7, with 7 bases aligning to TRBD1. CDR3 size: 14 residues. Germline V gene data show CDR1 as GTSNPN and CDR2 as SVGIG (reference sequence). V shed 2 bases and J 1 base; nucleotides not matched to a gene: 5. The CDR3: CAWSQDRTSYEQYF. In DNA, the CDR3 is TGTGCCTGGAGTCAGGACAGGACGTCCTACGAGCAGTACTTC.

V gene TRBV5-1 combines with J gene TRBJ2-7, with 7 bases identical to TRBD1. Germline assignment: CDR1 SGHRS and CDR2 YFSETQ. The ends lost 4 bases at V and 2 bases at J; junction bases unmatched: 12. The CDR3 sequence is 16 residues long. Written as DNA, the CDR3 is TGCGCCAGCAGCGGAACACTACAGGGGCCAGCCTACGAGCAGTACTTC. The encoded protein is CASSGTLQGPAYEQYF.

Points on this clone: The same CDR3 can be traced to other DNA sequences in this sample. The V call is TRBV13, the J call TRBJ1-1; 8 bases agree with TRBD1. The V gene's germline CDR1 is PRHDT and CDR2 FYEKMQ (reference sequence). The CDR3 is 14 amino acids. The junction had 4 bases not matched to a gene; V was cut back by 5 bases and J by 2 bases. The CDR3, as DNA: TGTGCCAGCAGCCTGGGACAGGTTAACACTGAAGCTTTCTTT. It codes for CASSLGQVNTEAFF. The full variable domain, its missing parts supplied by reference TRBV13 and TRBJ1-1, is AAGVIQSPRHLIKEKRETATLKCYPIPRHDTVYWYQQGPGQDPQFLISFYEKMQSDKGSIPDRFSAQQFSDYHSELNMSSLELGDSALYFCASSLGQVNTEAFFGQGTRLTVV.

V and J are TRBV30 and TRBJ1-1; no firm D call. Looked up from germline, CDR1 is GTSNPN and CDR2 is SVGIG (reference sequence). V was trimmed by 3 bases and J by 6 bases, leaving 11 bases between them. CDR3 length equals 12 residues. The CDR3 here is CAWRREAAEAFF. CDR3 nucleotide sequence: TGTGCCTGGAGGAGGGAAGCTGCTGAAGCTTTCTTT.